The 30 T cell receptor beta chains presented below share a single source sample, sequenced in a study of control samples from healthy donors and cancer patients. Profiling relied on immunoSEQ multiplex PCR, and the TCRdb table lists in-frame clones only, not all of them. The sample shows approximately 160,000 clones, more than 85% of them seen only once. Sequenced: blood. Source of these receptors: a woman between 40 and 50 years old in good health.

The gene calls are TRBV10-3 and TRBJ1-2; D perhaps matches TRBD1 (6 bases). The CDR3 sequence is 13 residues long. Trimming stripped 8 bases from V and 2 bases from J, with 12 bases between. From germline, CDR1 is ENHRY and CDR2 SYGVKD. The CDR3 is CAIRQDPNYGYTF. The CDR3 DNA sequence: TGTGCCATCCGACAGGACCCAAACTATGGCTACACCTTC.

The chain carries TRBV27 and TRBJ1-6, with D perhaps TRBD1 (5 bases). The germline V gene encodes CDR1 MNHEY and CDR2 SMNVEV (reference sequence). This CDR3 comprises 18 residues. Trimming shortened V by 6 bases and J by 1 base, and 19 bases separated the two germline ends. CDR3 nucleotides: TGTGCCAGCAGGACGATCTCGGGGGTGGGTTCCTATAATTCACCCCTCCACTTT. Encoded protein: CASRTISGVGSYNSPLHF.

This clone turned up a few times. The CDR3 bases are TGCGCCAGCAGTGAGTCGGTGAGCGAGCAGTACTTC. Its protein is CASSESVSEQYF. V usage is TRBV10-1 and J usage is TRBJ2-7, with D uncertain. V shed 0 bases and J shed 6 bases, with 6 bases lying between them. CDR3 length: 12 amino acids. Germline CDR1 is WNHNN and CDR2 is SYGVQD (reference sequence).

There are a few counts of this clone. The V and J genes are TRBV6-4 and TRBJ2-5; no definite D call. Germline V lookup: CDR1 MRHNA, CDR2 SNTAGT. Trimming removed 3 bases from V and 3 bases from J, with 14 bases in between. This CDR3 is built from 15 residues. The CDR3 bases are TGTGCCAGCAGTGAAATAGGAAGGATTGAAGAGACCCAGTACTTC. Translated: CASSEIGRIEETQYF.

The CDR3 sequence is CASSYSMGQVNYGYTF. The CDR3 coding sequence is TGTGCCAGCAGTTACTCGATGGGACAAGTTAACTATGGCTACACCTTC. The chain uses TRBV6-5 and TRBJ1-2; the D gene is possibly TRBD1 (6 bases). Germline V lookup: CDR1 MNHEY, CDR2 SVGAGI. The CDR3 spans 16 residues. Trimming cost V 0 bases and J 1 base, with 12 bases left between them.

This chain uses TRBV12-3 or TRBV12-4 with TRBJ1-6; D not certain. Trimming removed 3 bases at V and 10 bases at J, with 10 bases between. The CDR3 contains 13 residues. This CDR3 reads CASSLAHRSPLHF. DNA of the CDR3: TGTGCCAGCAGTTTGGCACACCGCTCACCCCTCCACTTT.

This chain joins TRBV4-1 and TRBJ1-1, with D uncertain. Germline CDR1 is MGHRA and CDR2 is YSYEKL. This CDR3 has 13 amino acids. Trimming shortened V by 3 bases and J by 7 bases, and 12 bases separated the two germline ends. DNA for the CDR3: TGCGCCAGCAGCCACCCCGGGCGGAATGAAGCTTTCTTT. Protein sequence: CASSHPGRNEAFF.

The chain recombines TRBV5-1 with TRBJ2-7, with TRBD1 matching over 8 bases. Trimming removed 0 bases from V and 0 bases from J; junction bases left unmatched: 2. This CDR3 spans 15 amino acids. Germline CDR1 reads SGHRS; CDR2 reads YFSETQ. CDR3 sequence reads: CASSLGTGSSYEQYF. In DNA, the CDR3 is TGCGCCAGCAGCTTGGGGACAGGGAGCTCCTACGAGCAGTACTTC.

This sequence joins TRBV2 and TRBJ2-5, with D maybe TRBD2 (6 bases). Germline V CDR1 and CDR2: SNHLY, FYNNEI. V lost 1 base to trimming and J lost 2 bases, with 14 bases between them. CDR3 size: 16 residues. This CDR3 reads CASSEGPGGEQETQYF. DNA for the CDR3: TGTGCCAGCAGTGAAGGGCCGGGCGGGGAACAAGAGACCCAGTACTTC.

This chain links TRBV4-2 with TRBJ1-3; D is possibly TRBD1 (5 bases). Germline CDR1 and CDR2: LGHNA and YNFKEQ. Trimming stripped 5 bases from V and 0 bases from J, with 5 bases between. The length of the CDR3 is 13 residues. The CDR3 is CASSDSSGNTIYF. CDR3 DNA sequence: TGTGCCAGCAGCGACAGCTCTGGAAACACCATATATTTT.

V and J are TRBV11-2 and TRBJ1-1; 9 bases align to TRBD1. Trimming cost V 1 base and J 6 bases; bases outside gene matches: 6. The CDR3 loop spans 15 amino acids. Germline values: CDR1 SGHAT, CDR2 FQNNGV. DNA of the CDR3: TGTGCCAGCAGCTTAGTCAGGGGACAGGGCCCTGAAGCTTTCTTT. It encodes CASSLVRGQGPEAFF.

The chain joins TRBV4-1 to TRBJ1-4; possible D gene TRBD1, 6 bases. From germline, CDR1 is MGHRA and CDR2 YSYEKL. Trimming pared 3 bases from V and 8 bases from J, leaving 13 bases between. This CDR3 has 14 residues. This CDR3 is CASSHRQDGEKLFF. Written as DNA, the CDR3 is TGCGCCAGCAGCCACAGACAGGATGGGGAAAAACTGTTTTTT.

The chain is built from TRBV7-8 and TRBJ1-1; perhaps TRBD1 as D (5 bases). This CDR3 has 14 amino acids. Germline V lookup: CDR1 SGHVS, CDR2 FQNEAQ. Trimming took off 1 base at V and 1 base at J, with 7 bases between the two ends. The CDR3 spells CASSLGQGNTEAFF. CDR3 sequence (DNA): TGTGCCAGCAGCTTAGGCCAGGGGAACACTGAAGCTTTCTTT. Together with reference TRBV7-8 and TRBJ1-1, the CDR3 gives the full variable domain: GAGVSQSPRYKVAKRGQDVALRCDPISGHVSLFWYQQALGQGPEFLTYFQNEAQLDKSGLPSDRFFAERPEGSVSTLKIQRTQQEDSAVYLCASSLGQGNTEAFFGQGTRLTVV.

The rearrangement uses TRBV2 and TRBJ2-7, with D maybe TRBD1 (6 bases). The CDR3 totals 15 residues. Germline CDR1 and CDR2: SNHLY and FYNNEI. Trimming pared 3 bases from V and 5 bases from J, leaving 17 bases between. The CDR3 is CASSEGAGSRNEQYF. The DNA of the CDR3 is TGTGCCAGCAGTGAGGGGGCAGGGTCCAGGAACGAGCAGTACTTC.

As DNA, the CDR3 is TGTGCCAGCAGCTCTCGGGCCGCCCAGGGTGGAAACACCATATATTTT. This encodes CASSSRAAQGGNTIYF. The gene calls are TRBV7-9 and TRBJ1-3; tentative D call: TRBD1 (5 bases). There are 16 residues in the CDR3. Germline loops: CDR1 SEHNR, CDR2 FQNEAQ (reference sequence). The V gene lost 4 bases and the J gene lost 3 bases, with 16 bases spanning the gap.

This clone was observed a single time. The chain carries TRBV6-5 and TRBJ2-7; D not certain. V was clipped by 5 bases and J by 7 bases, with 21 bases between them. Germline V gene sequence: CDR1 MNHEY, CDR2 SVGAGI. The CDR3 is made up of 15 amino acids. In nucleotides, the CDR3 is TGTGCCAGCAGTCCCCCCACCGGACCTCTTAGGGAGCAGTACTTC. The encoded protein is CASSPPTGPLREQYF.

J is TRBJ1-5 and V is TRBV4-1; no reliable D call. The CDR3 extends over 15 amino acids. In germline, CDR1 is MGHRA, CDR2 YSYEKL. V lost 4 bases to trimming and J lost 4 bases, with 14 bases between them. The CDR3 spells CASSPAGIVNQPQHF. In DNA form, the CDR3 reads TGCGCCAGCAGCCCCGCCGGGATTGTTAATCAGCCCCAGCATTTT.

The CDR3 DNA reads as TGTGCCAGCAGCCAAGAGAAGTTGAACACTGAAGCTTTCTTT. Encoded protein: CASSQEKLNTEAFF. The rearrangement uses TRBV4-2 and TRBJ1-1, with D unclear. Germline V CDR1 and CDR2: LGHNA, YNFKEQ. V was clipped by 0 bases and J by 0 bases, with 5 bases between them. The CDR3 contains 14 residues.

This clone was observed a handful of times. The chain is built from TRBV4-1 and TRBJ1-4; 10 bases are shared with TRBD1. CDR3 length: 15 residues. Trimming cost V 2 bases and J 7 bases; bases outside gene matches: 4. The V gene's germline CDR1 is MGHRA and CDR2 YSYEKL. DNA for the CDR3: TGCGCCAGCAGCCAACTAGACAGGGGGCCTGAAAAACTGTTTTTT. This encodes CASSQLDRGPEKLFF.

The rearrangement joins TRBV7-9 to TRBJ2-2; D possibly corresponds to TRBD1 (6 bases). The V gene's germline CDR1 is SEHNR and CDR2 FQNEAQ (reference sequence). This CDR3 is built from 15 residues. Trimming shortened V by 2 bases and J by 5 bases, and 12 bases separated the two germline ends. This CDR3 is CASSLPLGQTGELFF. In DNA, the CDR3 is TGTGCCAGCAGCTTACCCCTCGGACAGACCGGGGAGCTGTTTTTT.

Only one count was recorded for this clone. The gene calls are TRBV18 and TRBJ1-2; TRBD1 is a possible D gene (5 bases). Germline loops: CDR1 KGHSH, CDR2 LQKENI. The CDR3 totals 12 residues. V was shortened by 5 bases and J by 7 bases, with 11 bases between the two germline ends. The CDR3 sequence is CASSGTESGYTF. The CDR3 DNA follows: TGTGCCAGCTCAGGGACCGAGTCTGGCTACACCTTC.

Here the CDR3 DNA reads TGTGCCAGCAGAAAAGGCCAGTTCAATCAGCCCCAGCATTTT. Translation gives CASRKGQFNQPQHF. The rearrangement links TRBV6-5 to TRBJ1-5; D unclear. The CDR3 contains 14 residues. Germline CDR1 and CDR2: MNHEY and SVGAGI. V was shortened by 6 bases and J by 3 bases, with 12 bases between the two germline ends.

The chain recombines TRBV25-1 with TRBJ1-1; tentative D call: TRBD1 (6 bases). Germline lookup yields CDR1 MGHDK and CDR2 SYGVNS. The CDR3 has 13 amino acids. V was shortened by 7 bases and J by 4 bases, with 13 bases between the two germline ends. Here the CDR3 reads CASNQGLGTEAFF. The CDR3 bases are TGTGCCAGCAACCAGGGGCTAGGCACTGAAGCTTTCTTT.

The DNA of the CDR3 is TGTGCCAGTAGTCTTAGGGGAGGCTCCTACAATGAGCAGTTCTTC. Encoded protein: CASSLRGGSYNEQFF. The chain carries TRBV19 and TRBJ2-1; tentatively, D is TRBD2 (6 bases). The CDR3 contains 15 residues. V lost 5 bases to trimming and J lost 0 bases, with 11 bases between them. Germline CDR1 is LNHDA and CDR2 is SQIVND (reference sequence).

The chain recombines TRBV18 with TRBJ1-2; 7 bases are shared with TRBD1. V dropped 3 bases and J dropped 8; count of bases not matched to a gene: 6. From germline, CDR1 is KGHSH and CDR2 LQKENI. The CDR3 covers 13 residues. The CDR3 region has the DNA TGTGCCAGCTCACCCTTGACAGGGCAGGGCTACACCTTC. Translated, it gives CASSPLTGQGYTF.

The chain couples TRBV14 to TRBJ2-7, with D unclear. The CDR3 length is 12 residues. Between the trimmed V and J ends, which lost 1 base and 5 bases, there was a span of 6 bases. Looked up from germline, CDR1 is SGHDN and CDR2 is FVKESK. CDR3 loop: CASSQALNEQYF. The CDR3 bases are TGTGCCAGCAGCCAAGCCCTCAACGAGCAGTACTTC.

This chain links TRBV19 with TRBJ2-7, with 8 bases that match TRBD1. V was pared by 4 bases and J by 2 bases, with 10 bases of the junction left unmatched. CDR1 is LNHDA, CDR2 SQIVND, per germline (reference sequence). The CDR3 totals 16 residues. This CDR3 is CASSTGPGQAPYEQYF. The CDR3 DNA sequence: TGTGCCAGTAGTACCGGGCCGGGACAGGCTCCCTACGAGCAGTACTTC. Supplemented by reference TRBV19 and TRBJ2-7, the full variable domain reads DGGITQSPKYLFRKEGQNVTLSCEQNLNHDAMYWYRQDPGQGLRLIYYSQIVNDFQKGDIAEGYSVSREKKESFPLTVTSAQKNPTAFYLCASSTGPGQAPYEQYFGPGTRLTVT.

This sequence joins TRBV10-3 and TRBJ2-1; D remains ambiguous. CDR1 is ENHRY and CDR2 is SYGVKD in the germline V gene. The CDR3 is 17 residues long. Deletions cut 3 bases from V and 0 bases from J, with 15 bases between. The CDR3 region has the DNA TGTGCCATCAGTGACCCTGTTAAAGGATACTCCTACAATGAGCAGTTCTTC. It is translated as CAISDPVKGYSYNEQFF.

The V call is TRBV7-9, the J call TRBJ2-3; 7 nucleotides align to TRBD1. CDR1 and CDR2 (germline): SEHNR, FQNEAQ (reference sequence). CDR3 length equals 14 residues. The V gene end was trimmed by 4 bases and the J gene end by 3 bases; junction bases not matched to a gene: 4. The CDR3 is CASSSLQGTDTQYF. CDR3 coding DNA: TGTGCCAGCAGCTCACTACAGGGGACAGATACGCAGTATTTT. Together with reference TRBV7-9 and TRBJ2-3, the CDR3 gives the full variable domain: DTGVSQNPRHKITKRGQNVTFRCDPISEHNRLYWYRQTLGQGPEFLTYFQNEAQLEKSRLLSDRFSAERPKGSFSTLEIQRTEQGDSAMYLCASSSLQGTDTQYFGPGTRLTVL.

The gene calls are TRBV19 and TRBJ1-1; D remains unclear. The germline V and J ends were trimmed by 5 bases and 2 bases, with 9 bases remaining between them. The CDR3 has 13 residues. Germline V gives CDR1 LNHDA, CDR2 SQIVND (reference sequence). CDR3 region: CASSSQINTEAFF. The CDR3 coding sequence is TGTGCCAGTAGTTCCCAGATAAACACTGAAGCTTTCTTT.